This T cell receptor (beta chain) emerged from a study of cytomegalovirus exposure and HLA in healthy donors (dated by TCRdb to about 2017). Notes on the research overall: A later analysis indicated that the 130 or so validation repertoires were generated on the platform also employed for the 670 or so repertoires of the first cohort. The aim of the study was to test whether cataloging public T cell receptors could identify signatures of past pathogen exposure. To predict cytomegalovirus infection status, the study brought together high-throughput TCR immunosequencing, statistical association of individual TCRs with disease status, and machine learning. Along with the approximately 700-subject first cohort, a separate validation cohort of around 110 different subjects was used. The investigation overall reported the following: A total of roughly 160 TCR beta chains were listed by the study as associated with cytomegalovirus. It was suggested by the authors that the approach could potentially be generalized to other disease states and immunological phenotypes. The classifier was reported to diagnose cytomegalovirus status with high specificity and sensitivity in both the original and validation cohorts. A later analysis had no HLA typing for the validation cohort, so co-occurrence there was scored across all 130 or so repertoires. In vitro tests confirmed that three of the cytomegalovirus-associated TCR beta chains recognize cytomegalovirus antigens. While some public TCRs were present in many individuals, most TCR sequences turned up only very rarely across donors. Subsequent analysis determined that TCRs grouped into clusters in the first cohort also showed a tendency toward co-occurrence across the roughly 120 validation repertoires, and 94% of cluster scores exceeded 0.

Donors formed part of the validation cohort, which comprised 120 subjects and was distinct from the first cohort of 666 subjects. Library generation was performed with the immunoSEQ multiplex PCR assay. Per the authors' processing: A statistical classification framework was built to diagnose cytomegalovirus status from the catalog of TCR beta chain sequences. TCRdb obtained this table from immuneACCESS and retained in-frame rearrangements with V and J assigned. These tables miss some clones; where compared with another copy, unresolved V genes account for less than half of the shortfall, and the remainder is unexplained. That table gives V, J and clone size, and the DNA gave D and trimming. The sample profile shows about 43,000 clones; about 94% of them were found once. In total, the top ten clones hold about 5% of the sample. V lost 2 bases and J lost 4 bases, and the count of bases not matched to a germline gene is 4. The cysteine opens and the phenylalanine closes a CDR3 of 15 amino acids. Only the CDR3 portion is preserved as DNA: 45 bases, with reading frame beginning at the first base. The germline V gene provides CDR1 MGHDK and CDR2 SYGVNS.

On this clone itself: Its binding antigen is unknown. No clone much larger than this one lies a single base away; base qualities are absent.

The sample was PBMCs. The sequence was obtained from a man between 18 and 29 years old in good health and CMV-seronegative. Here the chain combines TRBV25-1 and TRBJ2-7, and TRBD2 aligns with 11 junction nucleotides. The CDR3 corresponds to CASSERTSGLYEQYF. The nucleotide sequence reads as follows: TGTGCCAGCAGTGAACGGACTAGCGGGTTATACGAGCAGTACTTC.